The 21 T cell receptor beta chains reported below all come from one sample, sequenced in a study of OX40 agonist ivuxolimab in advanced cancers. Sequenced by immunoSEQ multiplex PCR; TCRdb stores in-frame clones only, minus some. Of tens of thousands of clones listed, 75% to 95% are singletons. Specimen: CD4+ or CD8+ T cells sorted from blood, collected in a trial of the OX40 agonist ivuxolimab. These receptors were obtained from an adult with an advanced solid tumor such as melanoma, head and neck, liver or kidney cancer.

The V call is TRBV9, the J call TRBJ1-1, with D possibly matching TRBD1 (5 bases). In germline, CDR1 is SGDLS, CDR2 YYNGEE. The germline V and J ends were trimmed by 3 bases and 4 bases, with 10 bases remaining between them. CDR3 size: 13 residues. CDR3 protein: CASSGGGVTEAFF. The CDR3 coding sequence is TGTGCCAGCAGCGGCGGGGGGGTCACTGAAGCTTTCTTT.

The chain combines TRBV10-3 with TRBJ2-1; 8 nucleotides align to TRBD2. CDR1 is ENHRY, CDR2 SYGVKD, per germline. The CDR3 is 14 amino acids. J was trimmed by 10 bases and V by 7 bases; bases with no gene match: 12. The CDR3 loop reads CAITPSGPGGEQFF. CDR3 coding DNA: TGTGCCATCACCCCTAGCGGGCCTGGGGGGGAGCAGTTCTTC.

The V and J genes are TRBV9 and TRBJ2-7, with 7 positions matching TRBD2. The germline gives CDR1 SGDLS, CDR2 YYNGEE. This CDR3 has 13 residues. Trimming cost V 0 bases and J 3 bases; bases outside gene matches: 0. In DNA, the CDR3 is TGTGCCAGCAGCGTAGGCGGGAGCTACGAGCAGTACTTC. It yields the protein CASSVGGSYEQYF.

This clone appeared once. This chain joins TRBV27 and TRBJ2-3; possibly TRBD1 or TRBD2 for D (6 bases each). Per the germline V gene, CDR1 is MNHEY and CDR2 is SMNVEV (reference sequence). CDR3 length: 15 amino acids. The ends were cut back, 2 bases at V and 4 bases at J, with 13 bases in the middle. CDR3 loop: CASSLGGTRADTQYF. The DNA of the CDR3 is TGTGCCAGCAGTTTAGGGGGGACAAGGGCAGATACGCAGTATTTT.

This clone has just one count. The chain has TRBV30 and TRBJ1-5; TRBD1 aligns across 7 bases. After removal of 5 bases from V and 7 bases from J, the junction contained 11 bases not matched to a gene. There are 14 residues in the CDR3. Germline-derived CDR1 and CDR2 are GTSNPN and SVGIG (reference sequence). The CDR3 loop is CAWGTGTVWQPQHF. The DNA for the CDR3 is TGTGCCTGGGGAACGGGGACAGTCTGGCAGCCCCAGCATTTT.

The chain employs TRBV7-9 and TRBJ1-1; no reliable D call. The CDR3 is 15 residues long. V was pared by 1 base and J by 6 bases, with 15 bases between. Germline CDR1 is SEHNR and CDR2 is FQNEAQ (reference sequence). In DNA, the CDR3 is TGTGCCAGCAGCTTAGTTAACACCCGGGAGGCTGAAGCTTTCTTT. It encodes CASSLVNTREAEAFF.

This chain connects TRBV19 to TRBJ1-5, with D possibly TRBD1 on 5 matching bases. The V end lost 3 bases, the J end lost 13 bases, and 19 bases lay between the germline ends. This CDR3 contains 14 residues. Germline V gene sequence: CDR1 LNHDA, CDR2 SQIVND (reference sequence). The CDR3 here is CASSIPTGTAKQHF. In DNA, the CDR3 is TGTGCCAGTAGTATCCCCACCGGGACCGCAAAACAGCATTTT.

V is TRBV28 and J is TRBJ2-3; D not resolved. V gave up 5 bases and J gave up 2 bases, with 20 bases separating them. Germline lookup yields CDR1 MDHEN and CDR2 SYDVKM. The CDR3 is made up of 17 amino acids. The CDR3 is CASSPPSLTLFTDTQYF. The CDR3 DNA sequence: TGTGCCAGCAGTCCCCCCTCTTTGACTCTATTCACAGATACGCAGTATTTT.

The chain has TRBV28 and TRBJ1-2, with D possibly being TRBD1 (6 bases). The CDR3 runs to 13 residues. Trimming took off 7 bases at V and 4 bases at J, with 13 bases between the two ends. Germline values: CDR1 MDHEN, CDR2 SYDVKM. CDR3 sequence: CASTLQGLYGYTF. The CDR3 DNA follows: TGTGCCAGCACTCTACAGGGCCTCTATGGCTACACCTTC.

In the case of this clone: The junction does not match germline at one end; this may be a read error. The chain is built from TRBV7-7 and TRBJ2-7; 12 bases are shared with TRBD2. Germline CDR1 and CDR2: SSHAT and FNYEAQ (reference sequence). The CDR3 has 15 residues. The CDR3 is CASSPALAGGYEQYF. DNA for the CDR3: TGTGCTAGCAGCCCCGCACTAGCGGGGGGCTACGAGCAGTACTTC.

The chain uses TRBV4-1 and TRBJ2-1, with TRBD2 matching 12 bases. The CDR3 totals 17 residues. In germline, CDR1 is MGHRA, CDR2 YSYEKL. The ends lost 3 bases at V and 4 bases at J; junction bases unmatched: 7. The CDR3 bases are TGCGCCAGCAGCCAGGTTTGGACTAGCGGGACTTACAATGAGCAGTTCTTC. Encoded protein: CASSQVWTSGTYNEQFF.

V is TRBV6-5 and J is TRBJ2-7; D remains ambiguous. Germline loops: CDR1 MNHEY, CDR2 SVGAGI. V dropped 6 bases and J dropped 2 bases, with 5 bases sitting between them. This CDR3 is built from 11 residues. CDR3 sequence reads: CASRGTYEQYF. The DNA of the CDR3 is TGTGCCAGCAGGGGGACCTACGAGCAGTACTTC.

In its sample, this clone was seen once. The chain combines TRBV2 with TRBJ2-7, with TRBD1 identical over 8 bases. Per germline, CDR1 SNHLY and CDR2 FYNNEI. This CDR3 region has 14 residues. V shed 6 bases, J shed 0 bases, and the junction held 4 bases outside the gene matches. The CDR3 sequence: CASRGTGYSYEQYF. The CDR3 DNA follows: TGTGCCAGCAGAGGGACAGGATACTCCTACGAGCAGTACTTC.

The chain links TRBV30 to TRBJ2-3; possible D gene TRBD2, 6 bases. The CDR3 contains 15 residues. Per the germline V gene, CDR1 is GTSNPN and CDR2 is SVGIG (reference sequence). V lost 5 bases and J 2 bases, leaving 17 bases between the germline ends. The CDR3 loop reads CAWANQGGTTDTQYF. CDR3 coding DNA: TGTGCCTGGGCGAACCAGGGCGGGACCACAGATACGCAGTATTTT.

The sample holds a few counts of this clone. The chain couples TRBV18 to TRBJ2-7; D ambiguous. This CDR3 spans 13 amino acids. Trimming removed 1 base at V and 6 bases at J, with 10 bases between. CDR1 is KGHSH, CDR2 LQKENI, per germline. CDR3 sequence (DNA): TGTGCCAGCTCACCACGGTCGGCGTCCGAGCAGTACTTC. Protein product: CASSPRSASEQYF.

The genes are TRBV27 and TRBJ1-3, with D unresolved. This CDR3 contains 13 residues. V was cut by 3 bases and J by 3 bases, with 6 bases left in between. Germline CDR1 MNHEY, CDR2 SMNVEV (reference sequence). For the CDR3, the DNA is TGTGCCAGCAGTTTCGCAATTGGAAACACCATATATTTT. Translating it yields CASSFAIGNTIYF.

V usage is TRBV5-1 and J usage is TRBJ1-2; D call uncertain. CDR1 is SGHRS and CDR2 is YFSETQ in the germline V gene. The CDR3 spans 15 residues. V was cut by 0 bases and J by 6 bases, with 15 bases left in between. The CDR3 reads CASSLALGSLNGYTF. The CDR3 DNA reads TGCGCCAGCAGCTTGGCCTTAGGCAGTCTTAATGGCTACACCTTC.

The J gene is TRBJ2-5, the V gene TRBV11-2; TRBD1 matches at 9 bases. The J segment lost 10 bases and the V segment lost 1 base, leaving 10 bases of the junction unmatched. CDR1 and CDR2 (germline): SGHAT, FQNNGV. This CDR3 is built from 15 residues. The CDR3 bases are TGTGCCAGCAGCTTAGGGTTGAGGGGACAGGGCTACCAGTACTTC. Residues: CASSLGLRGQGYQYF.

J is TRBJ2-2 and V is TRBV28; no clear D gene. The length of the CDR3 is 13 residues. Germline CDR1 and CDR2: MDHEN and SYDVKM. V was clipped by 8 bases and J by 8 bases, with 15 bases between them. The CDR3 nucleotides read TGTGCCAGCTTCTATAGCTACTCGGGGGAGCTGTTTTTT. Translated: CASFYSYSGELFF.

V and J are TRBV5-4 and TRBJ2-3; the D gene is possibly TRBD2 (6 bases). The CDR3 has 15 residues. Germline V CDR1 and CDR2: SGHNT, YYREEE (reference sequence). V lost 6 bases and J lost 1, with 15 bases in between. CDR3 sequence: CASTQDGGGTDTQYF. DNA of the CDR3: TGTGCCAGCACTCAGGATGGCGGGGGCACAGATACGCAGTATTTT.

V is TRBV28 and J is TRBJ1-1; D is unresolved. The CDR3 spans 16 residues. Trimming removed 8 bases at V and 2 bases at J, with 21 bases between. The V gene's germline CDR1 is MDHEN and CDR2 SYDVKM. CDR3 sequence: CASLISNFGRNTEAFF. In DNA form, the CDR3 reads TGTGCCAGCCTGATCTCGAACTTCGGACGTAACACTGAAGCTTTCTTT. Supplemented by reference TRBV28 and TRBJ1-1, the full variable domain reads DVKVTQSSRYLVKRTGEKVFLECVQDMDHENMFWYRQDPGLGLRLIYFSYDVKMKEKGDIPEGYSVSREKKERFSLILESASTNQTSMYLCASLISNFGRNTEAFFGQGTRLTVV.